Described below is a single TCR beta chain sequence and its context. The V and J ends lost 5 bases and 4 bases, in that order; junction bases with no gene match: 5. CDR3 length: 15 residues. The germline gives CDR1 SGHAT, CDR2 FQNNGV. In the source study's methods: By means of reference gene primer amplification, nucleated cell counts were estimated. Using immunoSEQ multiplex PCR, the repertoire was profiled, and TCRdb retains in-frame clones only, with some absent. D and trimming come from the DNA, and the V and J calls and clone size come from that table. The sample records about 380,000 clones, around 89% being singletons. These data are taken from a study of blood T cell repertoires in COVID-19. Looking at the study overall: Some COVID-19 samples were acute and others convalescent; all came from the United States, Italy and Spain. Nucleic acid was either cDNA or gDNA, and it came from T cells, B-cell-depleted T cells, or PBMCs.

The receptor was isolated from a man aged 18-30 years with active or convalescent COVID-19. This sequence joins TRBV11-2 and TRBJ2-7, with 13 bases fitting TRBD2. Sequencing was performed on peripheral blood. Here the CDR3 DNA reads TGTGCCAGCAGCCGTGGGACTAGCGGGATTTACGAGCAGTACTTC. Translation gives CASSRGTSGIYEQYF.